The 31 T cell receptor beta chains below were found in one sample sequenced in a study of cytomegalovirus exposure and HLA in healthy donors (dated by TCRdb to 2016 to 2017). Library method: the immunoSEQ multiplex PCR assay. The multiplex PCR relied on a mix of 60 forward primers for TCR Vbeta segments and 13 reverse primers for TCR Jbeta segments. This is the immuneACCESS table as TCRdb keeps it, with only in-frame sequences that have V and J called. A part of the clones is gone; compared with another copy, unresolved V genes explain less than half, and the rest is unexplained. This sample holds hundreds of thousands of clones; about 75% were observed only once. The leading ten clones occupy approximately 2.3% of the sample. Sequenced material: PBMCs. The receptors here all came from a female donor in good health and CMV-seronegative.

This clone was detected only a few times. Other nucleotide sequences in the sample specify the same CDR3. The V gene is TRBV5-4, the J gene TRBJ1-5; 10 positions agree with TRBD1. With V trimmed by 4 bases and J by 8 bases, 9 bases remained unmatched. The CDR3 sequence is 15 residues long. Per germline, CDR1 SGHNT and CDR2 YYREEE (reference sequence). The CDR3 loop reads CASSRDRGFQEPQHF. The CDR3 DNA sequence: TGTGCCAGCAGCCGGGACAGGGGTTTTCAGGAGCCCCAGCATTTT.

Turning to this clone: Compared with germline, one end of the junction differs, possibly owing to a read error. The CDR3 protein is CASTLDRAHNEQFF. The CDR3 region has the DNA TGTGCCAGCACCTTGGACAGGGCCCACAATGAGCAGTTCTTC. The chain is built from TRBV5-5 and TRBJ2-1; 8 bases agree with TRBD1. Germline-derived CDR1 and CDR2 are SGHKS and YYEKEE (reference sequence). The CDR3 has 14 amino acids.

This clone was recorded a few times. The chain couples TRBV19 to TRBJ2-5; 11 nucleotides agree with TRBD2. The J call is uncertain, as TRBJ2-7 better fits the DNA end. Germline V CDR1 and CDR2: LNHDA, SQIVND (reference sequence). The CDR3 is 16 residues long. The CDR3 coding sequence is TGTGCCAGTAGTGACCTAGCGGGAGGAAGGCCCTACGAGCAGTACTTC. Translating it yields CASSDLAGGRPYEQYF.

The V gene is TRBV11-2, the J gene TRBJ1-2, with D possibly TRBD1 on 6 matching bases. The CDR3 runs to 13 residues. Per germline, CDR1 SGHAT and CDR2 FQNNGV. Trimming took off 0 bases at V and 8 bases at J, with 10 bases between the two ends. The CDR3 loop is CASSLEGAQGYTF. CDR3 DNA sequence: TGTGCCAGCAGCTTAGAGGGGGCGCAAGGCTACACCTTC. The full variable domain, completed using reference TRBV11-2 and TRBJ1-2, is EAGVAQSPRYKIIEKRQSVAFWCNPISGHATLYWYQQILGQGPKLLIQFQNNGVVDDSQLPKDRFSAERLKGVDSTLKIQPAKLEDSAVYLCASSLEGAQGYTFGSGTRLTVV.

V gene TRBV5-1 combines with J gene TRBJ2-2; tentative D call: TRBD1 (5 bases). Trimming stripped 4 bases from V and 8 bases from J, with 12 bases between. The CDR3 loop spans 13 amino acids. The germline CDR1 and CDR2 sequences are SGHRS and YFSETQ. CDR3 in amino acids: CASSPRESGELFF. Written as DNA, the CDR3 is TGCGCCAGCAGCCCCAGGGAAAGTGGGGAGCTGTTTTTT. Looking up the rest from reference TRBV5-1 and TRBJ2-2 gives the full variable domain: KAGVTQTPRYLIKTRGQQVTLSCSPISGHRSVSWYQQTPGQGLQFLFEYFSETQRNKGNFPGRFSGRQFSNSRSEMNVSTLELGDSALYLCASSPRESGELFFGEGSRLTVL.

The chain employs TRBV19 and TRBJ2-7; 8 nucleotides line up with TRBD2. Germline trimming cut 4 bases from V and 3 bases from J; bases unmatched to any gene: 14. Germline-derived CDR1 and CDR2 are LNHDA and SQIVND (reference sequence). There are 17 residues in the CDR3. CDR3 bases: TGTGCCAGTAGTACCTTCTCGGTAGCGGGAAAAGACTACGAGCAGTACTTC. Its protein product is CASSTFSVAGKDYEQYF.

This clone was picked up one time. The chain combines TRBV5-1 with TRBJ2-1; TRBD1 might be the D (7 bases). V was cut by 3 bases and J by 6 bases, with 16 bases left in between. The germline CDR1 and CDR2 sequences are SGHRS and YFSETQ. The CDR3 is 15 amino acids. The CDR3 bases are TGCGCCAGCAGCTCGGGGGACAGTCCGTTCAATGAGCAGTTCTTC. It is translated as CASSSGDSPFNEQFF. The full variable domain, rest sourced from reference TRBV5-1 and TRBJ2-1, is KAGVTQTPRYLIKTRGQQVTLSCSPISGHRSVSWYQQTPGQGLQFLFEYFSETQRNKGNFPGRFSGRQFSNSRSEMNVSTLELGDSALYLCASSSGDSPFNEQFFGPGTRLTVL.

The chain has TRBV5-5 and TRBJ2-7; 9 nucleotides agree with TRBD1. CDR3 size: 16 residues. Per germline, CDR1 SGHKS and CDR2 YYEKEE (reference sequence). After removal of 2 bases from V and 4 bases from J, the junction contained 10 bases not matched to a gene. The CDR3 is CASSFWTGVSFYEQYF. The CDR3 DNA is TGTGCCAGCAGCTTCTGGACAGGGGTCTCATTTTACGAGCAGTACTTC.

This clone occurred a few times. V is TRBV7-6 and J is TRBJ2-1; D remains ambiguous. Per germline, CDR1 SGHVS and CDR2 FNYEAQ. Deletions cut 4 bases from V and 6 bases from J, with 13 bases between. The CDR3 spans 14 residues. CDR3 amino acids: CASSSRPTGNEQFF. The DNA for the CDR3 is TGTGCCAGCAGCTCTAGGCCGACGGGCAATGAGCAGTTCTTC.

This chain links TRBV7-9 with TRBJ1-1; D uncertain. CDR1 and CDR2 from the germline V gene are SEHNR and FQNEAQ (reference sequence). This CDR3 has 15 residues. Between the trimmed V and J ends, which lost 1 base and 6 bases, there was a span of 15 bases. CDR3 coding DNA: TGTGCCAGCAGCTTAGATGTAGGAGGAGGCGCTGAAGCTTTCTTT. Its protein is CASSLDVGGGAEAFF.

This chain joins TRBV27 and TRBJ2-2; maybe TRBD1 (5 bases). Germline V gene data show CDR1 as MNHEY and CDR2 as SMNVEV (reference sequence). The ends were cut back, 5 bases at V and 6 bases at J, with 13 bases in the middle. The CDR3 consists of 14 residues. This CDR3 is CASSPSGQAGELFF. The DNA for the CDR3 is TGTGCCAGCAGTCCATCTGGACAAGCCGGGGAGCTGTTTTTT.

This sequence joins TRBV19 and TRBJ1-2, with TRBD1 identical over 8 bases. CDR3 length: 13 amino acids. Germline CDR1 reads LNHDA; CDR2 reads SQIVND (reference sequence). V shed 9 bases and J 4 bases; nucleotides not matched to a gene: 7. DNA of the CDR3: TGTGCCAGCAGCGCAGGGGGCGGCTATGGCTACACCTTC. Translating it yields CASSAGGGYGYTF.

The chain links TRBV21-1 to TRBJ2-7; whether TRBD1, the table's D call, matches the DNA was not checked. TRBV21-1 is recorded as a pseudogene. This CDR3 is 12 amino acids long. The CDR3 spells CASNRVSYEQYF. As DNA, the CDR3 is TGTGCCAGCAACAGGGTTTCGTACGAGCAGTACTTC.

The J gene is TRBJ1-2, the V gene TRBV28, with 9 nucleotides matching TRBD1. The CDR3 contains 14 residues. Looked up from germline, CDR1 is MDHEN and CDR2 is SYDVKM. V gave up 10 bases and J gave up 2 bases; unmatched junction bases: 8. Here the CDR3 reads CATWDRAPNYGYTF. The CDR3 DNA reads TGTGCCACCTGGGACAGGGCCCCCAACTATGGCTACACCTTC.

Comment on this clone: The junction differs from germline at one of its ends, possibly a read error. CDR3 in DNA: TGTTCCAGCAGCTGGACGGACTTGGGGGGCTACACCTTC. Protein sequence: CSSSWTDLGGYTF. The rearrangement joins TRBV7-9 to TRBJ1-2; D is undetermined. The germline V gene encodes CDR1 SEHNR and CDR2 FQNEAQ (reference sequence). CDR3 size: 13 residues.

The chain carries TRBV27 and TRBJ1-2, with 7 nucleotides matching TRBD1. The CDR3 is made up of 13 amino acids. Per germline, CDR1 MNHEY and CDR2 SMNVEV (reference sequence). Trimming removed 6 bases from V and 3 bases from J; junction bases left unmatched: 4. For the CDR3, the DNA is TGTGCCAGCAGGCCTACAGGGGACTATGGCTACACCTTC. It translates to CASRPTGDYGYTF.

The chain couples TRBV2 to TRBJ1-1; D remains unclear. The V end lost 7 bases, the J end lost 1 base, and 13 bases lay between the germline ends. Germline CDR1 SNHLY, CDR2 FYNNEI. This CDR3 comprises 14 residues. CDR3 protein: CASNTDGKNTEAFF. Here the CDR3 DNA reads TGTGCCAGCAACACGGACGGGAAGAACACTGAAGCTTTCTTT. The complete variable domain, with remaining parts taken from reference TRBV2 and TRBJ1-1, reads EPEVTQTPSHQVTQMGQEVILRCVPISNHLYFYWYRQILGQKVEFLVSFYNNEISEKSEIFDDQFSVERPDGSNFTLKIRSTKLEDSAMYFCASNTDGKNTEAFFGQGTRLTVV.

This chain joins TRBV4-2 and TRBJ2-2; D is possibly TRBD2 (5 bases). Germline CDR1 and CDR2: LGHNA and YNFKEQ. CDR3 size: 15 residues. V was shortened by 0 bases and J by 6 bases, with 11 bases between the two germline ends. CDR3 sequence reads: CASSQEAASPGELFF. The CDR3 DNA follows: TGTGCCAGCAGCCAAGAGGCGGCTAGCCCCGGGGAGCTGTTTTTT.

The chain employs TRBV6-5 and TRBJ2-7; D possibly corresponds to TRBD1 (6 bases). CDR1 is MNHEY and CDR2 is SVGAGI in the germline V gene. This CDR3 has 16 amino acids. The V gene lost 0 bases and the J gene lost 7 bases, with 19 bases spanning the gap. The CDR3, as DNA: TGTGCCAGCAGTTACTCGACAGGTGTTGCGCTACGAGAGCAGTACTTC. Protein sequence: CASSYSTGVALREQYF.

The chain couples TRBV28 to TRBJ1-3; 7 nucleotides align to TRBD1. V lost 2 bases to trimming and J lost 0 bases; unmatched junction nucleotides: 4. The V gene's germline CDR1 is MDHEN and CDR2 SYDVKM. This CDR3 has 16 residues. In DNA, the CDR3 is TGTGCCAGCAGTTTAAGGAGGACAGGCTCTGGAAACACCATATATTTT. Translation gives CASSLRRTGSGNTIYF.

CDR3 bases: TGCGCCAGCAGCCAAACTGTGAGGAACTATGGCTACACCTTC. It encodes CASSQTVRNYGYTF. The V call is TRBV4-1, the J call TRBJ1-2; no clear D gene. Trimming removed 2 bases from V and 2 bases from J, with 9 bases in between. Germline CDR1 is MGHRA and CDR2 is YSYEKL. This CDR3 is built from 14 residues.

The chain joins TRBV5-1 to TRBJ1-1, with D perhaps matching TRBD1 (6 bases). Germline CDR1 and CDR2: SGHRS and YFSETQ. The CDR3 has 15 amino acids. The germline V and J ends were trimmed by 0 bases and 3 bases, with 12 bases remaining between them. The CDR3 DNA follows: TGCGCCAGCAGCTTGGGGGGTACAGGGTACACTGAAGCTTTCTTT. This gives the protein CASSLGGTGYTEAFF.

The genes are TRBV5-1 and TRBJ1-2; TRBD1 is a possible D gene (6 bases). V gave up 4 bases and J gave up 4 bases, with 17 bases separating them. Germline V CDR1 and CDR2: SGHRS, YFSETQ. This CDR3 comprises 15 residues. The CDR3 DNA reads as TGCGCCAGCAGCGAAAGAGGGGGGGGCGCCTATGGCTACACCTTC. It codes for CASSERGGGAYGYTF.

This clone was counted between two and nine times. This chain connects TRBV6-6 to TRBJ1-2; a possible D gene is TRBD1 (6 bases). The CDR3 covers 14 residues. Deletions cut 6 bases from V and 4 bases from J, with 15 bases between. CDR1 and CDR2 (germline): MNHNY, SVGAGI (reference sequence). The CDR3 is CASRDTGRGYGYTF. DNA for the CDR3: TGTGCCAGCAGAGATACAGGGCGCGGCTATGGCTACACCTTC.

The rearrangement links TRBV2 to TRBJ2-1, with TRBD1 matching 9 bases. Germline trimming cut 4 bases from V and 7 bases from J; bases unmatched to any gene: 8. The length of the CDR3 is 15 residues. Looked up from germline, CDR1 is SNHLY and CDR2 is FYNNEI. This CDR3 is CASSATGGVPNEQFF. In DNA, the CDR3 is TGTGCCAGCAGTGCGACAGGGGGTGTCCCGAATGAGCAGTTCTTC.

This clone was picked up a small number of times. The chain couples TRBV15 to TRBJ2-1; possibly TRBD1 for D (5 bases). CDR1 is LNHNV, CDR2 YYDKDF, per germline (reference sequence). Trimming removed 1 base at V and 8 bases at J, with 12 bases between. This CDR3 contains 14 residues. This chain's CDR3 is CATSRGKGFDEQFF. CDR3 nucleotide sequence: TGTGCCACCAGCAGAGGCAAGGGGTTCGATGAGCAGTTCTTC.

J is TRBJ2-3 and V is TRBV6-1; TRBD2 matches at 8 bases. Germline V gene sequence: CDR1 MNHNS, CDR2 SASEGT. V trimming: 9 bases; J trimming: 0 bases; junction bases outside the gene matches: 2. The CDR3 totals 13 residues. CDR3 residues: CASSSGSTDTQYF. CDR3 coding DNA: TGTGCCAGTTCTAGCGGGAGCACAGATACGCAGTATTTT.

The CDR3 nucleotides are TGTGCCAGCAGCTCCCTAGCGGGAGGAGGTGGTGGTGAGCAGTTCTTC. This codes for CASSSLAGGGGGEQFF. V and J are TRBV11-3 and TRBJ2-1, with 11 positions matching TRBD2. V shed 4 bases, J shed 9 bases, and the junction held 11 bases outside the gene matches. Germline V CDR1 and CDR2: SGHNT, YENEEA. CDR3 length: 16 residues.

This chain joins TRBV27 and TRBJ2-1; 7 bases fit TRBD1. The CDR3 contains 18 residues. Germline V gene sequence: CDR1 MNHEY, CDR2 SMNVEV (reference sequence). Losses at the gene ends were 2 bases for V and 0 bases for J; bases not matched to a gene: 10. CDR3 region: CASSLVGGTGVSYNEQFF. The CDR3 DNA sequence: TGTGCCAGCAGTTTAGTAGGGGGCACCGGGGTCTCCTACAATGAGCAGTTCTTC.

The chain is built from TRBV5-4 and TRBJ2-1; TRBD2 matches 11 bases. The CDR3 runs to 13 residues. V was pared by 6 bases and J by 10 bases, with 6 bases of the junction left unmatched. Looked up from germline, CDR1 is SGHNT and CDR2 is YYREEE (reference sequence). The CDR3 bases are TGTGCCAGCACGACTAGCGGGATATGGGAGCAGTTCTTC. This gives the protein CASTTSGIWEQFF.

CDR3 DNA: TGCAGTGCTAGTGAGGCGGATACGCAGTATTTT. This sequence encodes CSASEADTQYF. This chain connects TRBV20-1 to TRBJ2-3; D is uncertain. This CDR3 is 11 amino acids long. Germline V gene sequence: CDR1 DFQATT, CDR2 SNEGSKA (reference sequence). The V end lost 3 bases, the J end lost 6 bases, and 7 bases lay between the germline ends.